The subject of this entry is one TCR beta chain. This sample's TCRbeta library carried unique molecular identifier barcodes. A single record per CDR3 protein comes from TCRdb applying MiXCR to the PCR reads. Found here are hundreds of thousands of distinct CDR3 sequences, around 12% of them singletons; the top ten hold more than 5.5%. The data were obtained in a study of T-cell reconstitution after alpha-beta-depleted transplantation in children. V shed 3 bases and J 6 bases; nucleotides not matched to a gene: 11. The CDR3 loop spans 17 amino acids. Germline lookup yields CDR1 LGHNA and CDR2 YNFKEQ. The starting material was PBMCs from the stem cell graft donor, obtained from the stem cell graft. This sequence was found in a human donor who donated a stem cell graft to a child with combined immunodeficiency. The chain is built from TRBV4-2 and TRBJ2-3, with TRBD2 matching over 11 bases. The DNA of the CDR3 is TGTGCCAGCAGCCACATCCCGGGACTAGCGGAGACCGATACGCAGTATTTT. Encoded protein: CASSHIPGLAETDTQYF.